This TCR beta chain originates from a study of blood T cell repertoires in COVID-19. The overall study: The study drew acute and convalescent COVID-19 samples from the United States, Italy and Spain. Sample material is recorded as cDNA or gDNA derived from T cells, B-cell-depleted T cells, or PBMCs.

This clone was observed once. Here immunoSEQ multiplex PCR was the method, and the copy in TCRdb shows in-frame clones only, minus some. The sample lists 200,000 to 300,000 clones; about 87% were seen once. Germline values: CDR1 SGHAT, CDR2 FQNNGV. The CDR3 consists of 15 residues. Trimming cost V 2 bases and J 6 bases; bases outside gene matches: 7. This sequence joins TRBV11-2 and TRBJ2-7; 10 bases line up with TRBD2. The sequenced sample was peripheral blood. The TCR comes from a woman in her forties or fifties with acute or convalescent COVID-19. The CDR3 loop is CASSLMGIAGGEQYF. The CDR3 coding sequence is TGTGCCAGCAGCTTAATGGGCATAGCGGGAGGCGAGCAGTACTTC.